These 12 T cell receptor beta chains were all obtained from the same sample, sequenced in a study of Ad26.COV2.S vaccination and SARS-CoV-2 variants. Sequenced by immunoSEQ multiplex PCR; TCRdb stores in-frame clones only, minus some. This table holds 440,000 or so clones, 80% to 95% found once. Treatment: over 15 received Ad26.COV2.S at low or high dose, single or two shots; roughly five received placebo; per-sample allocation not given. The samples date from day 63 after the first vaccine or placebo injection. This sample comprised peripheral blood, obtained in a trial of Ad26.COV2.S vaccine versus placebo. The receptors come from a person aged 18-60 years who received the Ad26.COV2.S COVID-19 vaccine or a placebo.

This clone was observed a handful of times. V gene TRBV2 combines with J gene TRBJ2-2; no firm D call. The germline V and J ends were trimmed by 2 bases and 1 base, with 8 bases remaining between them. The CDR3 spans 15 residues. The germline CDR1 and CDR2 sequences are SNHLY and FYNNEI. The CDR3 DNA reads as TGTGCCAGCAGTGAATACGAGAAGAACACCGGGGAGCTGTTTTTT. It encodes CASSEYEKNTGELFF. The full variable domain, in which reference TRBV2 and TRBJ2-2 provide the parts outside the CDR3, is EPEVTQTPSHQVTQMGQEVILRCVPISNHLYFYWYRQILGQKVEFLVSFYNNEISEKSEIFDDQFSVERPDGSNFTLKIRSTKLEDSAMYFCASSEYEKNTGELFFGEGSRLTVL.

The V and J genes are TRBV28 and TRBJ2-7; the D gene is possibly TRBD2 (6 bases). Germline loops: CDR1 MDHEN, CDR2 SYDVKM. The CDR3 loop spans 14 amino acids. The V end was cut by 4 bases, the J end by 2 bases, with 12 bases between. CDR3 sequence reads: CASSWNLAPYEQYF. The CDR3 DNA is TGTGCCAGCAGTTGGAACCTAGCGCCCTACGAGCAGTACTTC.

A word on this clone: Other DNA variants within this sample encode the same CDR3. The rearrangement links TRBV7-2 to TRBJ2-5; 7 positions agree with TRBD2. Looked up from germline, CDR1 is SGHTA and CDR2 is FQGNSA. The V and J ends lost 1 base and 2 bases, in that order; junction bases with no gene match: 4. The CDR3 contains 15 residues. The CDR3 reads CASSLVGGRQETQYF. The CDR3 DNA reads as TGTGCCAGCAGCTTAGTCGGGGGGAGGCAAGAGACCCAGTACTTC.

V and J are TRBV13 and TRBJ1-2; maybe TRBD1 (6 bases). From germline, CDR1 is PRHDT and CDR2 FYEKMQ (reference sequence). The CDR3 length is 13 residues. The V end lost 4 bases, the J end lost 9 bases, and 15 bases lay between the germline ends. The CDR3: CASSSQKQGSYTF. CDR3 bases: TGTGCCAGCAGCTCACAAAAACAGGGTAGCTACACCTTC.

The chain links TRBV4-3 to TRBJ2-2; 8 bases line up with TRBD2. Germline V gene data show CDR1 as LGHNA and CDR2 as YSLEER. The CDR3 is 17 residues long. After removal of 3 bases from V and 6 bases from J, the junction contained 12 bases not matched to a gene. CDR3 sequence: CASSQDKWAGGSGELFF. The CDR3 nucleotides read TGCGCCAGCAGCCAGGATAAATGGGCGGGGGGATCCGGGGAGCTGTTTTTT.

This chain uses TRBV11-2 with TRBJ1-4; TRBD1 agrees at 8 bases. V was clipped by 6 bases and J by 0 bases; unmatched bases: 6. The germline V gene has CDR1 SGHAT and CDR2 FQNNGV. The CDR3 has 16 amino acids. CDR3 nucleotide sequence: TGTGCCAGCAGTTCACAGGGACAGGCAACTAATGAAAAACTGTTTTTT. Amino acids: CASSSQGQATNEKLFF.

This clone was seen just once. The chain recombines TRBV7-2 with TRBJ2-3, with D possibly matching TRBD2 (7 bases). This CDR3 contains 14 residues. The V gene's germline CDR1 is SGHTA and CDR2 FQGNSA. The V and J ends lost 6 bases and 6 bases respectively, with 16 bases between them. CDR3 loop: CASSMGGPRDTQYF. In DNA, the CDR3 is TGTGCCAGCAGTATGGGGGGGCCGAGGGATACGCAGTATTTT.

This clone has a single count. J is TRBJ1-4 and V is TRBV5-1, with D unclear. Trimming cost V 0 bases and J 5 bases, with 8 bases left between them. CDR1 SGHRS and CDR2 YFSETQ come from the germline V gene. CDR3 length: 14 residues. The CDR3 region is CASSLGARNEKLFF. The CDR3 DNA reads TGCGCCAGCAGCTTGGGGGCGCGCAATGAAAAACTGTTTTTT.

The V and J genes are TRBV6-4 and TRBJ2-1, with 12 bases lining up with TRBD2. V shed 2 bases and J 15 bases; nucleotides not matched to a gene: 14. The CDR3 spans 16 residues. The germline V gene encodes CDR1 MRHNA and CDR2 SNTAGT. CDR3 sequence reads: CASSDTYLTSGGIRFF. The CDR3 DNA is TGTGCCAGCAGTGACACCTACCTGACTAGCGGGGGAATTCGGTTCTTC.

V is TRBV5-1 and J is TRBJ1-2; the match to TRBD1 covers 8 bases. Germline CDR1 reads SGHRS; CDR2 reads YFSETQ. V was clipped by 4 bases and J by 5 bases; unmatched bases: 7. The CDR3 runs to 14 residues. Written as DNA, the CDR3 is TGCGCCAGCAGCGCGGCGGGACAGGAATATGGCTACACCTTC. Protein: CASSAAGQEYGYTF.

This clone appeared a single time. The chain is built from TRBV24-1 and TRBJ2-1; TRBD1 matches 9 bases. V was pared by 1 base and J by 2 bases, with 5 bases of the junction left unmatched. CDR1 and CDR2 (germline): KGHDR, SFDVKD. The CDR3 runs 17 residues. The CDR3 protein is CATSDFPRTGAYNEQFF. Here the CDR3 DNA reads TGTGCCACCAGTGATTTCCCCAGGACAGGGGCCTACAATGAGCAGTTCTTC.

This clone is a singleton in its sample. This rearrangement joins TRBV19 to TRBJ2-3; a weak D match, TRBD1 (5 bases). The CDR3 length is 14 residues. The V end lost 0 bases, the J end lost 1 base, and 5 bases lay between the germline ends. The V gene's germline CDR1 is LNHDA and CDR2 SQIVND (reference sequence). The CDR3 loop is CASSIEQGTDTQYF. In DNA form, the CDR3 reads TGTGCCAGTAGTATAGAACAGGGCACAGATACGCAGTATTTT.